Listed below are T cell receptor beta chains from one sample, sequenced in a study of cytomegalovirus exposure and HLA in healthy donors. Assay: immunoSEQ multiplex PCR; the TCRdb copy retains only in-frame clones and omits some. Of fewer than 100,000 clones in the sample, roughly 91% were seen once. Sequencing was done on a sample of PBMCs. Source of these receptors: a man aged 25 to 40 in good health and CMV-seronegative. The CDR3 runs from the conserved cysteine through the conserved F or W. D genes are given only for firm matches. The size of a clone is reported for some rows only, either as once, few or many, or as a class for expanded clones.

clone_size j_call v_call d_call cdr3_aa cdr3_nt
. TRBJ2-1 TRBV28 . CASKAGLNEQFF TGTGCCAGCAAAGCGGGCCTCAATGAGCAGTTCTTC
few TRBJ2-3 TRBV7-9 TRBD1 CASSRNPGQGTDTQYF TGTGCCAGCAGCCGCAACCCGGGACAGGGGACAGATACGCAGTATTTT
once TRBJ2-1 TRBV9 . CASSAGLASSYNEQFF TGTGCCAGCAGCGCGGGACTTGCGAGCTCCTACAATGAGCAGTTCTTC
. TRBJ1-5 TRBV7-9 . CASSRAGEGGNQPQHF TGTGCCAGCAGCAGAGCGGGGGAAGGGGGCAATCAGCCCCAGCATTTT
. TRBJ1-1 TRBV11-2 . CASSLDRSGNTEAFF TGTGCCAGCAGCTTAGATCGTAGCGGGAACACTGAAGCTTTCTTT
. TRBJ2-1 TRBV19 TRBD1 CASSSLDRGDNEQFF TGTGCCAGTAGTTCGCTCGACAGGGGTGACAATGAGCAGTTCTTC
. TRBJ2-7 TRBV11-2 TRBD1 CASSPGTGFEQYF TGTGCCAGCAGCCCGGGGACAGGGTTCGAGCAGTACTTC
. TRBJ2-1 TRBV5-1 TRBD2 CASSLDSGSTVEQFF TGCGCCAGCAGCTTGGATAGCGGGAGTACGGTTGAGCAGTTCTTC
. TRBJ1-5 TRBV28 . CASGRTAHQPQHF TGTGCCAGCGGCCGGACAGCTCATCAGCCCCAGCATTTT
. TRBJ2-5 TRBV2 . CASSELGASVYF TGTGCCAGCAGTGAGCTTGGGGCTAGCGTGTACTTC
. TRBJ1-3 TRBV9 . CASSVDAGVSGNTIYF TGTGCCAGCAGCGTAGATGCGGGGGTCTCTGGAAACACCATATATTTT
. TRBJ1-5 TRBV28 . CASSSGTTDNQPQHF TGTGCCAGCAGTTCCGGGACAACCGACAATCAGCCCCAGCATTTT
once TRBJ2-6 TRBV7-9 . CASSFGTRHSSGANVLTF TGTGCCAGCAGCTTCGGGACAAGGCACTCGTCTGGGGCCAACGTCCTGACTTTC
. TRBJ2-6 TRBV18 TRBD1 CASSPTGAGANVLTF TGTGCCAGCTCACCTACAGGGGCTGGGGCCAACGTCCTGACTTTC
. TRBJ2-7 TRBV28 TRBD2 CASRVSGRNSYEQYF TGTGCCAGCAGAGTGAGCGGGAGAAATTCATACGAGCAGTACTTC
. TRBJ2-5 TRBV13 TRBD2 CASSTTGRGGTSGRIETQYF TGTGCCAGCAGCACTACCGGGAGGGGGGGGACTAGCGGGAGAATCGAGACCCAGTACTTC
. TRBJ1-2 TRBV28 . CASGSRGGYGYTF TGTGCCAGCGGTTCTAGGGGGGGCTATGGCTACACCTTC
. TRBJ2-7 TRBV28 TRBD2 CASSFLAGGSYEQYF TGTGCCAGCAGTTTCCTAGCGGGAGGTTCCTACGAGCAGTACTTC
. TRBJ2-1 TRBV9 . CASSSPMGHWFF TGTGCCAGCAGCTCCCCGATGGGGCACTGGTTCTTC
. TRBJ2-7 TRBV5-5 . CASSPTVAPDYEQYF TGTGCCAGCAGCCCTACGGTCGCCCCTGACTACGAGCAGTACTTC
once TRBJ1-1 TRBV5-6 . CASSLPRKYGMNTEAFF TGTGCCAGCAGCTTGCCGAGGAAGTACGGAATGAACACTGAAGCTTTCTTT
. TRBJ2-1 TRBV7-3 . CASSLLSGNEQFF TGTGCCAGCAGCTTGCTTTCAGGGAATGAGCAGTTCTTC
. TRBJ2-1 TRBV5-1 TRBD2 CASSSKLAGEGYNEQFF TGCGCCAGCAGCTCCAAACTAGCGGGGGAGGGCTACAATGAGCAGTTCTTC
. TRBJ1-1 TRBV2 . CASAGNTEAFF TGTGCCAGCGCAGGGAACACTGAAGCTTTCTTT
. TRBJ2-3 TRBV25-1 . CASSELALTSTDTQYF TGTGCCAGCAGTGAATTAGCGCTCACTAGCACAGATACGCAGTATTTT
. TRBJ2-5 TRBV28 TRBD2 CASRKTSGPQETQYF TGTGCCAGCAGAAAGACTAGCGGACCACAAGAGACCCAGTACTTC
. TRBJ1-1 TRBV2 TRBD1 CASRDSVNTEAFF TGTGCCAGCCGGGACAGTGTGAACACTGAAGCTTTCTTT